The clone carrying this TCR beta chain has ten or more counts. Its cognate antigen is unknown. This CDR3 is built from 16 residues. Germline CDR1 MDHEN, CDR2 SYDVKM. V gave up 6 bases and J gave up 4 bases; unmatched junction bases: 10. This entry is derived from a study of regulatory T cells in long-lasting Graves disease. According to the study, TCR beta libraries were built with iRepertoire HTBI primers and CDR3-region Arm-PCR. TCRdb analysed the multiplex PCR reads with MiXCR anew, one entry per CDR3 protein. The sample contains about 300,000 distinct CDR3 sequences, 20% to 25% of which appear only once. Time point here: persistent/refractory GD, antithyroid drugs over 5 years with positive TRAb. Construction of the TCR library relied on RNA isolated from PBMCs. General observations from the study: Persistent patients had more shared public clonotypes (under 3,000) than new patients (roughly 940). Favored usage of TRBV28, TRBJ1-2 and TRBJ2-5 was recorded in persistent disease.

This specimen consisted of peripheral blood mononuclear cells (PBMCs), obtained when the disease was refractory, from a patient treated with antithyroid drugs. This chain uses TRBV28 with TRBJ2-7, with 12 bases aligning to TRBD2. This sequence was found in a female donor with Graves disease. The CDR3 sequence is CASSRRLAGAVYEQYF. DNA of the CDR3: TGTGCCAGCAGCCGGAGACTAGCGGGAGCGGTGTACGAGCAGTACTTC.